This T cell receptor (beta chain) was identified in a study of blood T cell repertoires in COVID-19. As for the study in general: Sites across the United States, Italy and Spain contributed samples from acute and convalescent COVID-19. Sources were T cells, B-cell-depleted T cells, or PBMCs; the material itself was cDNA or gDNA.

Clones were read by immunoSEQ multiplex PCR, and TCRdb kept only the in-frame ones, dropping some. In the table there are roughly 90,000 clones, around 81% of which are singletons. Germline V gives CDR1 SEHNR, CDR2 FQNEAQ (reference sequence). CDR3 length: 14 residues. With 5 bases clipped from V and 8 bases from J, the junction kept 10 bases outside the gene matches. The specimen was peripheral blood. The chain carries TRBV7-9 and TRBJ1-2, with 8 bases identical to TRBD1. The receptor was isolated from a man aged 50-59 years with acute or convalescent COVID-19. The DNA of the CDR3 is TGTGCCAGCAGCCGCGGTCAGGGGGCAGACGGCTACACCTTC. Translated, it gives CASSRGQGADGYTF. The entire variable domain, with the rest obtained from reference TRBV7-9 and TRBJ1-2, is as follows: DTGVSQNPRHKITKRGQNVTFRCDPISEHNRLYWYRQTLGQGPEFLTYFQNEAQLEKSRLLSDRFSAERPKGSFSTLEIQRTEQGDSAMYLCASSRGQGADGYTFGSGTRLTVV.